A single sample is the source of the 9 T cell receptor beta chains below, sequenced in a study of T-cell memory formation after mild COVID-19. TCRdb fed the 5' RACE reads into MiXCR, producing one record per CDR3 protein. The sample has 450,000 to 650,000 distinct CDR3 sequences, roughly 20% seen once. Sequences were obtained from PBMCs or a T cell subset sorted from them (not recorded which). These receptors all stem from an adult woman who had mild COVID-19 (a few samples of this study predate the infection). Cell type and time point are not known.

This clonotype was counted between two and nine times. V and J are TRBV12-3 or TRBV12-4 and TRBJ1-5; the D gene is possibly TRBD1 (5 bases). The CDR3 sequence is 13 residues long. V lost 6 bases to trimming and J lost 3 bases, with 9 bases between them. The CDR3 sequence: CASRAGHNQPQHF. The CDR3 coding sequence is TGTGCCAGCAGGGCGGGGCACAATCAGCCCCAGCATTTT.

The chain is built from TRBV7-2 and TRBJ1-1; D may be TRBD1 (6 bases). Germline loops: CDR1 SGHTA, CDR2 FQGNSA. Trimming stripped 4 bases from V and 1 base from J, with 16 bases between. The CDR3 sequence is 16 residues long. CDR3 nucleotide sequence: TGTGCCAGCAGCTGGAGGCGCGGAGGGGGGAACACTGAAGCTTTCTTT. Its protein product is CASSWRRGGGNTEAFF.

The rearrangement links TRBV7-2 to TRBJ1-1; tentatively, D is TRBD1 (6 bases). CDR3 length: 20 amino acids. The germline V gene has CDR1 SGHTA and CDR2 FQGNSA. Trimming left V 2 bases short and J 0 bases short, with 25 bases between. The CDR3 DNA sequence: TGTGCCAGCAGCTTACGCCTTCTCGGCTTCTCGACAGGTCTGAACACTGAAGCTTTCTTT. The encoded protein is CASSLRLLGFSTGLNTEAFF.

The chain joins TRBV5-1 to TRBJ2-1; D is possibly TRBD1 (6 bases). The V end lost 4 bases, the J end lost 7 bases, and 9 bases lay between the germline ends. This CDR3 spans 12 amino acids. Germline V gives CDR1 SGHRS, CDR2 YFSETQ. CDR3 region: CASSKQGNEQFF. CDR3 nucleotides: TGCGCCAGCAGCAAACAGGGTAATGAGCAGTTCTTC.

This clonotype was detected only a few times. In DNA, the CDR3 is TGTGCCAGCAGCCAAGGAATAACGGAGGGACCACCTCGGGAGACCCAGTACTTC. This sequence encodes CASSQGITEGPPRETQYF. The chain couples TRBV4-2 to TRBJ2-5, with D perhaps matching TRBD2 (6 bases). The V gene's germline CDR1 is LGHNA and CDR2 YNFKEQ. V was trimmed by 1 base and J by 5 bases, leaving 23 bases between them. The CDR3 sequence is 18 residues long.

The rearrangement links TRBV12-3 or TRBV12-4 to TRBJ1-6, with 9 positions matching TRBD1. The CDR3 is 14 residues long. Losses at the gene ends were 3 bases for V and 9 bases for J; bases not matched to a gene: 3. CDR3 sequence (DNA): TGTGCCAGCAGTTTTGGGACAGGGAGTTCACCCCTCCACTTT. It yields the protein CASSFGTGSSPLHF.

This sequence joins TRBV29-1 and TRBJ2-3; D is perhaps TRBD1 (6 bases). The V and J ends lost 7 bases and 2 bases respectively, with 13 bases between them. Germline CDR1 SQVTM, CDR2 ANQGSEA. The CDR3 covers 13 residues. The DNA of the CDR3 is TGCAGCGGAACAGGGCTTAACACAGATACGCAGTATTTT. Translation gives CSGTGLNTDTQYF.

This clonotype was detected a few times. The chain couples TRBV29-1 to TRBJ2-1; D possibly corresponds to TRBD1 (5 bases). CDR3 length equals 12 residues. CDR1 and CDR2 from the germline V gene are SQVTM and ANQGSEA. V lost 3 bases, J lost 7 bases, and 10 bases lay in between. The CDR3 sequence: CSVDRVRNEQFF. The CDR3 DNA reads as TGCAGCGTTGACAGGGTGAGGAATGAGCAGTTCTTC.

This clonotype was observed a handful of times. The genes are TRBV7-8 and TRBJ1-6; D is uncertain. Germline CDR1 is SGHVS and CDR2 is FQNEAQ. The ends were cut back, 5 bases at V and 9 bases at J, with 14 bases in the middle. The CDR3 totals 14 residues. DNA for the CDR3: TGTGCCAGCAGCGCGGGAGTCCCTAGTTCACCCCTCCACTTT. Translated, it gives CASSAGVPSSPLHF.